This T cell receptor beta chain was profiled in a study of T cell repertoires in aging, cancer and after chemotherapy. Study overall: Clear clonal overlap appeared across healthy donor samples taken over several months to years. About 9 million TCR reads were in the whole dataset.

General study findings and limits: Healthy donors lost TCR diversity with age mainly through richness, cancer patients through richness and evenness.

CDR3 length: 15 residues. The ends were cut back, 0 bases at V and 5 bases at J, with 16 bases in the middle. Looked up from germline, CDR1 is GTSNPN and CDR2 is SVGIG (reference sequence). Peripheral blood genomic DNA, not sorted cells or RNA, was the template. TRB rearrangements spanning V, D and J were amplified using mixed TRB-A/B primers. One entry per CDR3 protein, called by TCRdb with MiXCR from the multiplex PCR reads. The sample has about 11,000 distinct CDR3 sequences; 24% are singletons. This clonotype was detected a few times. Its antigen is unknown. Source material: blood. The origin of this receptor is a human donor in good health. The chain links TRBV30 to TRBJ2-5; maybe TRBD2 (6 bases). The CDR3 DNA is TGTGCCTGGAGTGTATCGTTAGGCGGGGCGGAGACCCAGTACTTC. Residues: CAWSVSLGGAETQYF. Variable domain in full (rest from reference TRBV30 and TRBJ2-5): SQTIHQWPATLVQPVGSPLSLECTVEGTSNPNLYWYRQAAGRGLQLLFYSVGIGQISSEVPQNLSASRPQDRQFILSSKKLLLSDSGFYLCAWSVSLGGAETQYFGPGTRLLVL.